Following are 4 T cell receptor beta chains from one sample sequenced in a study of cytomegalovirus exposure and HLA in healthy donors. Vbeta (60) and Jbeta (13) primers were used in the PCR. The repertoire was sequenced with immunoSEQ multiplex PCR; TCRdb's copy has only in-frame clones and lacks some. The sample has just over 80,000 clones. The sequencing sample was made of PBMCs. These receptors all come from a woman between 25 and 40 years old in good health and CMV-seronegative.

The chain has TRBV5-4 and TRBJ2-3, with 7 bases lining up with TRBD2. The CDR3 covers 14 residues. From germline, CDR1 is SGHNT and CDR2 YYREEE (reference sequence). V was pared by 3 bases and J by 4 bases, with 5 bases of the junction left unmatched. The CDR3 protein is CASSSGLGPDTQYF. In DNA, the CDR3 is TGTGCCAGCAGCTCTGGACTAGGGCCAGATACGCAGTATTTT.

V gene TRBV30 combines with J gene TRBJ2-7; D is uncertain. V lost 0 bases, J lost 5 bases, and 5 bases lay in between. CDR3 size: 11 residues. CDR1 and CDR2 (germline): GTSNPN, SVGIG (reference sequence). The CDR3 loop is CAWSVLDEQYF. CDR3 bases: TGTGCCTGGAGTGTACTGGACGAGCAGTACTTC.

CDR3: CASNPGLLAEAFF. The CDR3 DNA reads as TGTGCCAGTAATCCCGGACTATTGGCTGAAGCTTTCTTT. The gene calls are TRBV19 and TRBJ1-1; D not resolved. The V and J ends lost 7 bases and 6 bases respectively, with 15 bases between them. Germline V CDR1 and CDR2: LNHDA, SQIVND (reference sequence). The CDR3 totals 13 residues. The full variable domain, rest sourced from reference TRBV19 and TRBJ1-1, is DGGITQSPKYLFRKEGQNVTLSCEQNLNHDAMYWYRQDPGQGLRLIYYSQIVNDFQKGDIAEGYSVSREKKESFPLTVTSAQKNPTAFYLCASNPGLLAEAFFGQGTRLTVV.

This chain joins TRBV6-6 and TRBJ2-1, with TRBD1 as a possible D gene (6 bases). The length of the CDR3 is 15 residues. V lost 5 bases to trimming and J lost 4 bases, with 15 bases between them. Germline lookup yields CDR1 MNHNY and CDR2 SVGAGI (reference sequence). CDR3 sequence (DNA): TGTGCCAGCAGTCCACTAGGGGGTTCGTACAATGAGCAGTTCTTC. Amino acid sequence: CASSPLGGSYNEQFF.